Following are 5 T cell receptor beta chains from one sample sequenced in a study of blood T cell repertoires in COVID-19. TCRdb keeps only in-frame clones here, not all; method: immunoSEQ multiplex PCR. The table has about 270,000 clones, approximately 91% seen once. The sample consisted of PBMCs or T cells enriched from blood (not recorded which). The receptor source for this set is a woman aged 40 to 50 with acute COVID-19.

The J gene is TRBJ2-5, the V gene TRBV3-1 (or the pseudogene TRBV3-2); the match to TRBD2 covers 9 bases. In germline, CDR1 is LGHDT, CDR2 YNNKEL (reference sequence). V was pared by 2 bases and J by 1 base, with 5 bases of the junction left unmatched. The CDR3 has 16 residues. The CDR3 is CASSQRGGRAQETQYF. CDR3 DNA: TGTGCCAGCAGCCAACGGGGCGGGAGGGCCCAAGAGACCCAGTACTTC.

This chain's CDR3 is CATSRARQETQYF. CDR3 DNA sequence: TGTGCCACCAGCAGAGCCCGCCAAGAGACCCAGTACTTC. V and J are TRBV15 and TRBJ2-5; D gene unclear. V lost 1 base, J lost 1 base, and 4 bases lay in between. Germline V gene lookup returns CDR1 LNHNV and CDR2 YYDKDF (reference sequence). The CDR3 covers 13 residues.

V is TRBV6-4 and J is TRBJ2-7; D is possibly TRBD2 (5 bases). The CDR3 consists of 13 residues. Per the germline V gene, CDR1 is MRHNA and CDR2 is SNTAGT. The V gene lost 8 bases and the J gene lost 5 bases, with 16 bases spanning the gap. CDR3 loop: CASPDSPGDEQYF. CDR3 bases: TGTGCCAGCCCGGACTCCCCCGGGGACGAGCAGTACTTC.

The chain couples TRBV11-1 to TRBJ2-1; 9 bases are a match to TRBD1. V lost 6 bases to trimming and J lost 6 bases; unmatched junction nucleotides: 9. The CDR3 has 15 amino acids. Germline values: CDR1 SGHAT, CDR2 FQDESV (reference sequence). The CDR3, as DNA: TGTGCCAGCAGACGAACGGGGACAGGGATCAATGAGCAGTTCTTC. As protein: CASRRTGTGINEQFF. Full variable domain (missing parts from reference TRBV11-1 and TRBJ2-1): EAEVAQSPRYKITEKSQAVAFWCDPISGHATLYWYRQILGQGPELLVQFQDESVVDDSQLPKDRFSAERLKGVDSTLKIQPAELGDSAMYLCASRRTGTGINEQFFGPGTRLTVL.

This chain uses TRBV4-1 with TRBJ2-3; D may be TRBD2 (6 bases). There are 17 residues in the CDR3. V lost 4 bases and J 0 bases, leaving 17 bases between the germline ends. CDR1 and CDR2 (germline): MGHRA, YSYEKL. CDR3 DNA sequence: TGCGCCAGCAGCCTGAGAACGGGGGTCCCTAGCACAGATACGCAGTATTTT. This codes for CASSLRTGVPSTDTQYF.